This T cell receptor beta chain was observed in a study of blood T cells in healthy people across ages. Study-wide points: Among long-lived donors, naive CD4+ cells were more numerous and diversity higher than in aged donors.

Sample-barcoded 5' priming and a J-beta primer mix drove a second PCR of roughly 6 to 12 cycles. Every cDNA molecule carried a tag from a template-switch adaptor bearing 12 random nucleotides. TCRdb fed the 5' RACE reads into MiXCR, producing one record per CDR3 protein. The data contain roughly 900,000 distinct CDR3 sequences, about 48% of them singletons. V was pared by 2 bases and J by 7 bases, with 12 bases between. The germline V gene encodes CDR1 SGHTA and CDR2 FQGNSA. The CDR3 totals 14 residues. Concerning this clonotype: The antigen remains unidentified.

The TCR originated in a man aged 25-45 years in good health. The genes are TRBV7-2 and TRBJ2-1; D is unresolved. Material: blood. The CDR3 DNA follows: TGTGCCAGCAGCTTATCCCACGAATGGAATGAGCAGTTCTTC. It translates to CASSLSHEWNEQFF.